This is a list of T cell receptor beta chains from one sample in a study. TCRdb reprocessed the RT-PCR reads with MiXCR, giving one entry per CDR3 protein. Of hundreds of thousands of distinct CDR3 sequences listed, 13% to 15% are singletons. Sequenced sample: memory CD4+ T cells from blood. All receptors derive from a female donor in good health, serving as a healthy control. CDR3s include the opening cysteine and the closing phenylalanine or tryptophan. D genes are given only for firm matches. Rows may omit the clone size; those that give it use once, few, many or a size class.

V	J	size	D	DNA	CDR3
TRBV7-8	TRBJ2-1	few	NA	TGTGCCAGCAGCTTAGGGCGGGACTACAATGAGCAGTTCTTC	CASSLGRDYNEQFF
TRBV29-1	TRBJ1-1	NA	NA	TGCAGCGTCTCGCTAGGAGGGAACACTGAAGCTTTCTTT	CSVSLGGNTEAFF
TRBV6-4	TRBJ2-3	NA	NA	TGTGCCAGCAGTGCCCAACCATCAGATACGCAGTATTTT	CASSAQPSDTQYF
TRBV27	TRBJ2-7	NA	TRBD2	TGTGCCAGCAGTTTGTTCGGGAGGAGGGACTACGAGCAGTACTTC	CASSLFGRRDYEQYF
TRBV6-6	TRBJ1-3	NA	NA	TGTGCCAGCAGTTACCGGCAGGCCTCTGGAAACACCATATATTTT	CASSYRQASGNTIYF
TRBV6-2/TRBV6-3	TRBJ2-7	many	NA	TGTGCCAGCAGTTACGGGTGGCTCGAGCAGTACTTC	CASSYGWLEQYF
TRBV5-1	TRBJ2-1	many	TRBD2	TGTGCCAGCAGCTCCCTAGCGGGGGTCAATGAGCAGTTCTTC	CASSSLAGVNEQFF
TRBV5-1	TRBJ2-1	NA	NA	TGCGCCAGTACCGAAGCGGAAGACTCCTACAATGAGCAGTTCTTC	CASTEAEDSYNEQFF
TRBV7-9	TRBJ2-7	NA	NA	TGTGCCAGCAGTCTCTCCTCGGGCCTCACCGCATTCATACGCTACGAGCAGTACTTC	CASSLSSGLTAFIRYEQYF
TRBV25-1	TRBJ1-5	few	TRBD1	TGTGCCAGCAGTGAAGAGACAGGGCCTTTCGCGACCCAGCCCCAGCATTTT	CASSEETGPFATQPQHF
TRBV5-1	TRBJ2-7	few	TRBD1	TGCGCCAGCAGCTTGGCCGGGACAGGGGCTTCCTACGAGCAGTACTTC	CASSLAGTGASYEQYF
TRBV20-1	TRBJ2-1	NA	NA	TGCAGTGCTCTGAGGGGGGCTCACCTCTCCTACAATGAGCAGTTCTTC	CSALRGAHLSYNEQFF
TRBV12-3/TRBV12-4	TRBJ2-3	NA	TRBD2	TGTGCCAGCAGCACCCCCCGGGAGGGTGATACGCAGTATTTT	CASSTPREGDTQYF
TRBV29-1	TRBJ2-2	NA	NA	TGCAGCGTTGCGGGCAGGGGGGCGACCGGGGAGCTGTTTTTT	CSVAGRGATGELFF
TRBV4-1	TRBJ2-4	NA	NA	TGCGCCAGCAGCCAAGAGGGGGGGCGATACAAAAACATTCAGTACTTC	CASSQEGGRYKNIQYF
TRBV27	TRBJ2-1	many	NA	TGTGCCAGCAGTTCTATAGCGGTCTCCCTTTACAATGAGCAGTTCTTC	CASSSIAVSLYNEQFF
TRBV4-2	TRBJ2-3	NA	NA	TGTGCCAGCAGCCAAGAGGGGAGAGATACGCAGTATTTT	CASSQEGRDTQYF
TRBV27	TRBJ1-2	NA	TRBD1	TGTGCCAGCAAGCTTCAGGGGGGCTATGGCTACACCTTC	CASKLQGGYGYTF
TRBV27	TRBJ2-1	many	TRBD2	TGTGCCAGCAGACGATCGGTGGCGGGAGGTTGGAATGAGCAGTTCTTC	CASRRSVAGGWNEQFF
TRBV5-1	TRBJ2-7	many	TRBD1	TGCGCCAGCAGCCAAGGACAGGGCCTCCGCGAGCAGTACTTC	CASSQGQGLREQYF
TRBV5-1	TRBJ2-7	many	TRBD1	TGCGCCAGCAACCTCCGGGACAGGGACGACGAGCAGTACTTC	CASNLRDRDDEQYF
TRBV20-1	TRBJ2-3	many	NA	TGCAGTGCTAGAGATCACTCCGGGCCAACAGATACGCAGTATTTT	CSARDHSGPTDTQYF
TRBV6-1	TRBJ2-4	once	TRBD2	TGTGCCAGCAGACTAACTAGCGGGGGGGCCAAAAACATTCAGTACTTC	CASRLTSGGAKNIQYF
TRBV7-8	TRBJ2-1	NA	TRBD2	TGTGCCAGCATGTGGCGGGAGGTTTCCAATGAGCAGTTCTTC	CASMWREVSNEQFF
TRBV7-3	TRBJ1-2	NA	NA	TGTGCCAGCAGCTTACGGCGCGTCGATCATTCCGATGGCTACACCTTC	CASSLRRVDHSDGYTF
TRBV12-3/TRBV12-4	TRBJ1-1	few	NA	TGTGCCAGCAGACCGACTGACAGGTCTCTTCGAGCTTTCTTT	CASRPTDRSLRAFF
TRBV24-1	TRBJ2-3	few	NA	TGTGCCACCAGTGATGAACCCGGGAGGCAGTATTTT	CATSDEPGRQYF